The 23 T cell receptor beta chains in this list originate from one sample, sequenced in a study of blood T cell repertoires in COVID-19. TCRdb's copy holds only in-frame clones and misses some; the assay was immunoSEQ multiplex PCR. This table holds approximately 120,000 clones, over 70% found once. The specimen was peripheral blood. Receptor source: an elderly man with active or convalescent COVID-19.

This clone has just one count. The genes are TRBV10-3 and TRBJ2-5, with TRBD1 matching over 7 bases. Germline CDR1 and CDR2: ENHRY and SYGVKD. V lost 2 bases to trimming and J lost 3 bases; unmatched junction nucleotides: 6. The CDR3 is 15 residues long. The CDR3 nucleotides read TGTGCCATCAGTGAGGAGTCAGGGGGAAAAGAGACCCAGTACTTC. This gives the protein CAISEESGGKETQYF.

This chain connects TRBV7-3 to TRBJ2-3; 8 bases are a match to TRBD1. The CDR3 covers 16 residues. Germline-derived CDR1 and CDR2 are SGHTA and FQGTGA. With V trimmed by 0 bases and J by 3 bases, 5 bases remained unmatched. The CDR3: CASSLTAGGKTDTQYF. The DNA for the CDR3 is TGTGCCAGCAGCTTAACGGCAGGGGGCAAGACAGATACGCAGTATTTT.

This chain uses TRBV7-2 with TRBJ1-1; D gene unclear. The V gene lost 1 base and the J gene lost 10 bases, with 19 bases spanning the gap. This CDR3 spans 15 amino acids. Germline V gives CDR1 SGHTA, CDR2 FQGNSA. The CDR3 is CASSLGGGIPLGAFF. The CDR3 coding sequence is TGTGCCAGCAGCTTAGGGGGAGGGATCCCTTTGGGAGCTTTCTTT. Filled out from reference TRBV7-2 and TRBJ1-1, the complete variable domain reads GAGVSQSPSNKVTEKGKDVELRCDPISGHTALYWYRQSLGQGLEFLIYFQGNSAPDKSGLPSDRFSAERTGGSVSTLTIQRTQQEDSAVYLCASSLGGGIPLGAFFGQGTRLTVV.

J is TRBJ2-6 and V is TRBV9; maybe TRBD1 (5 bases). Between the trimmed V and J ends, which lost 0 bases and 2 bases, there was a span of 6 bases. This CDR3 spans 15 amino acids. Germline CDR1 SGDLS, CDR2 YYNGEE. CDR3 sequence (DNA): TGTGCCAGCAGCGTAGGCAGGGCTGGGGCCAACGTCCTGACTTTC. Protein: CASSVGRAGANVLTF.

This rearrangement joins TRBV6-5 to TRBJ2-5, with D unresolved. This CDR3 has 11 amino acids. Germline CDR1 and CDR2: MNHEY and SVGAGI. V dropped 10 bases and J dropped 4 bases, with 10 bases sitting between them. The CDR3 DNA reads as TGTGCCACCACAGTGGGAGAGACCCAGTACTTC. Amino acids: CATTVGETQYF.

CDR3 nucleotides: TGTGCCAGCAGTCTGAAACTAGCGGGGGGGACAATTGATACGCAGTATTTT. Translating it yields CASSLKLAGGTIDTQYF. The rearrangement joins TRBV27 to TRBJ2-3, with 13 bases that match TRBD2. Germline V gene sequence: CDR1 MNHEY, CDR2 SMNVEV (reference sequence). V dropped 5 bases and J dropped 6; count of bases not matched to a gene: 11. This CDR3 region has 17 residues.

The chain has TRBV12-3 or TRBV12-4 and TRBJ1-6; the D is unclear. V was pared by 6 bases and J by 5 bases, with 8 bases between. This CDR3 comprises 13 residues. CDR3: CASRQTDNSPLHF. DNA of the CDR3: TGTGCCAGCAGGCAAACAGATAATTCACCCCTCCACTTT.

This chain uses TRBV18 with TRBJ2-5, with 12 bases aligning to TRBD2. This CDR3 has 14 amino acids. Germline V gives CDR1 KGHSH, CDR2 LQKENI. V shed 6 bases, J shed 5 bases, and the junction held 4 bases outside the gene matches. The CDR3: CASSTSGGGETQYF. In nucleotides, the CDR3 is TGTGCCAGCTCGACTAGCGGGGGCGGGGAGACCCAGTACTTC.

This clone was seen more than once but under ten times. The V call is TRBV28, the J call TRBJ1-2; unclear D gene. Germline CDR1 reads MDHEN; CDR2 reads SYDVKM. The V and J ends lost 4 bases and 8 bases respectively, with 5 bases between them. The CDR3 extends over 10 amino acids. In nucleotides, the CDR3 is TGTGCCAGCAGTTCCTTGGGCTACACCTTC. Translating it yields CASSSLGYTF.

Only one count was recorded for this clone. J is TRBJ2-2 and V is TRBV29-1; possible D gene TRBD2, 6 bases. The CDR3 totals 15 residues. The V end lost 0 bases, the J end lost 2 bases, and 10 bases lay between the germline ends. The germline V gene encodes CDR1 SQVTM and CDR2 ANQGSEA. CDR3 amino acids: CSVEDPGGNTGELFF. In DNA form, the CDR3 reads TGCAGCGTTGAAGATCCCGGGGGTAACACCGGGGAGCTGTTTTTT.

The gene calls are TRBV24-1 and TRBJ1-2; 9 bases map to TRBD1. Losses at the gene ends were 3 bases for V and 8 bases for J; bases not matched to a gene: 9. Germline V gives CDR1 KGHDR, CDR2 SFDVKD. This CDR3 is built from 15 residues. The CDR3 sequence is CATSDPQGARGGYTF. CDR3 coding DNA: TGTGCCACCAGTGATCCACAGGGGGCGCGGGGAGGCTACACCTTC.

Ten or more counts support this clone. J is TRBJ2-7 and V is TRBV5-4; D gene unclear. Trimming took 0 bases from V and 7 from J, leaving 14 bases between them. In germline, CDR1 is SGHNT, CDR2 YYREEE (reference sequence). The CDR3 is 14 residues long. CDR3 protein: CASSLDADLIEQYF. CDR3 coding DNA: TGTGCCAGCAGCTTGGATGCAGATTTAATAGAGCAGTACTTC.

The genes are TRBV5-1 and TRBJ2-5, with 11 positions matching TRBD1. Germline loops: CDR1 SGHRS, CDR2 YFSETQ. This CDR3 contains 15 residues. The V segment lost 4 bases and the J segment 4 bases; nucleotides outside the gene matches: 6. The DNA of the CDR3 is TGCGCCAGCAGCAGGGGACAGGGGGGTGGAGAGACCCAGTACTTC. As protein: CASSRGQGGGETQYF.

The rearrangement joins TRBV6-2 or TRBV6-3 to TRBJ1-5; a possible D gene is TRBD1 (5 bases). CDR1 and CDR2 from the germline V gene are MNHEY and SVGEGT. The CDR3 is 13 residues long. V dropped 5 bases and J dropped 6 bases, with 11 bases sitting between them. CDR3 coding DNA: TGTGCCAGCAGTCCGGACAAGGTTCAGCCCCAGCATTTT. The encoded protein is CASSPDKVQPQHF.

This clone has more than one count but fewer than ten. The rearrangement uses TRBV14 and TRBJ2-1, with 7 bases fitting TRBD2. The length of the CDR3 is 13 residues. Germline trimming cut 5 bases from V and 7 bases from J; bases unmatched to any gene: 5. Germline lookup yields CDR1 SGHDN and CDR2 FVKESK. The CDR3, as DNA: TGTGCCAGCAGCGCCCAACTAGCGAATGAGCAGTTCTTC. This translates into CASSAQLANEQFF.

The gene calls are TRBV6-1 and TRBJ2-1; 8 bases are a match to TRBD2. The CDR3 totals 15 residues. In germline, CDR1 is MNHNS, CDR2 SASEGT. V shed 3 bases, J shed 1 base, and the junction held 2 bases outside the gene matches. The CDR3 region is CASSEAGGSYNEQFF. CDR3 DNA sequence: TGTGCCAGCAGTGAGGCGGGGGGTTCCTACAATGAGCAGTTCTTC.

The CDR3 coding sequence is TGTGCCAGCAGCTCCCCCCTCGGGGGGTCCTACGAGCAGTACTTC. Its protein product is CASSSPLGGSYEQYF. V and J are TRBV5-4 and TRBJ2-7; 7 nucleotides line up with TRBD2. Germline V gene lookup returns CDR1 SGHNT and CDR2 YYREEE (reference sequence). This CDR3 spans 15 amino acids. Losses at the gene ends were 3 bases for V and 1 base for J; bases not matched to a gene: 7.

The chain's CDR3 is CASSSSAGWDEQYF. DNA for the CDR3: TGCGCCAGCAGCTCGAGTGCGGGGTGGGACGAGCAGTACTTC. The V and J genes are TRBV5-1 and TRBJ2-7; D might be TRBD2 (6 bases). Trimming stripped 3 bases from V and 5 bases from J, with 15 bases between. This CDR3 has 14 residues. Germline V gene sequence: CDR1 SGHRS, CDR2 YFSETQ.

This chain connects TRBV6-2 or TRBV6-3 to TRBJ2-2; TRBD2 matches at 10 bases. CDR1 and CDR2 from the germline V gene are MNHEY and SVGEGT. V gave up 2 bases and J gave up 4 bases; unmatched junction bases: 7. The CDR3 is 17 residues long. The CDR3 sequence is CASSYLTSGESTGELFF. CDR3 nucleotide sequence: TGTGCCAGCAGTTACCTCACTAGCGGGGAATCCACCGGGGAGCTGTTTTTT.

The chain uses TRBV11-1 and TRBJ1-6, with a weak D call TRBD1 (6 bases). V was shortened by 8 bases and J by 7 bases, with 18 bases between the two germline ends. This CDR3 spans 15 amino acids. CDR1 and CDR2 (germline): SGHAT, FQDESV (reference sequence). The CDR3 nucleotides read TGTGCCAGCGGGACTAGGCAGGGGTTGAATTCACCCCTCCACTTT. Protein: CASGTRQGLNSPLHF.

The J gene is TRBJ1-3, the V gene TRBV10-3, with unresolved D. The germline CDR1 and CDR2 sequences are ENHRY and SYGVKD. Trimming removed 0 bases from V and 3 bases from J, with 12 bases in between. The CDR3 sequence is 16 residues long. This chain's CDR3 is CAISESPAGLGNTIYF. Written as DNA, the CDR3 is TGTGCCATCAGTGAGTCCCCTGCAGGACTTGGAAACACCATATATTTT.

The count of this clone is one. The V call is TRBV4-3, the J call TRBJ1-2; D uncertain. There are 14 residues in the CDR3. CDR1 LGHNA and CDR2 YSLEER come from the germline V gene. Trimming shortened V by 0 bases and J by 4 bases, and 9 bases separated the two germline ends. CDR3 nucleotides: TGCGCCAGCAGCCAAGAAACGGCGGGCTATGGCTACACCTTC. This gives the protein CASSQETAGYGYTF.

The V gene is TRBV18, the J gene TRBJ2-7; a possible D gene is TRBD2 (5 bases). From germline, CDR1 is KGHSH and CDR2 LQKENI. The CDR3 loop spans 14 amino acids. V shed 3 bases and J shed 4 bases, with 13 bases lying between them. The chain's CDR3 is CASSPLPGRYEQYF. The DNA of the CDR3 is TGTGCCAGCTCACCCCTCCCGGGGAGATACGAGCAGTACTTC.